This record concerns one TCR beta chain sequence. This sample is part of a study of control samples from healthy donors and cancer patients. The protocol was immunoSEQ multiplex PCR, while the TCRdb copy is restricted to in-frame clones and leaves out a portion. Of some 200,000 clones listed, over 80% are singletons. Input material: blood. The receptor's source is a young man in good health.

The CDR3 DNA reads as TGTGCCAGCAGCCAAGGGCTAGCCCCGCTGTCCCAGTACTTC. As protein: CASSQGLAPLSQYF. The V and J genes are TRBV3-1 (or the pseudogene TRBV3-2) and TRBJ2-5; the D gene is possibly TRBD2 (5 bases). Trimming took 1 base from V and 9 from J, leaving 15 bases between them. Germline V gene lookup returns CDR1 LGHDT and CDR2 YNNKEL (reference sequence). The CDR3 runs 14 residues.